This T cell receptor beta chain was captured in a study of blood T cell repertoires in COVID-19. For the study at large: Researchers got acute and convalescent COVID-19 samples from the United States, Italy and Spain. In each case, the material was cDNA or gDNA derived from T cells, B-cell-depleted T cells, or PBMCs.

Per germline, CDR1 SEHNR and CDR2 FQNEAQ (reference sequence). Trimming cost V 6 bases and J 2 bases, with 13 bases left between them. The CDR3 runs 15 residues. Original processing notes: How many nucleated cells were present was estimated from reference gene primer amplification. Using immunoSEQ multiplex PCR, the repertoire was profiled, and TCRdb retains in-frame clones only, with some absent. The V and J calls and clone size were taken over from that table, and D and trimming were inferred from the DNA. This table holds about 300,000 clones, 86% found once. The clonotype was recovered from a woman aged 45-60 years with acute or convalescent COVID-19. This chain connects TRBV7-9 to TRBJ2-2, with D possibly matching TRBD1 (6 bases). Material for sequencing was peripheral blood. DNA of the CDR3: TGTGCCAGCAGATCCGGACAGATTAACACCGGGGAGCTGTTTTTT. It specifies CASRSGQINTGELFF.